This T cell receptor (beta chain) came from a study of blood T cell repertoires in COVID-19. The CDR3 consists of 16 residues. Germline V lookup: CDR1 LNHDA, CDR2 SQIVND (reference sequence). Trimming took off 1 base at V and 3 bases at J, with 10 bases between the two ends. Original processing notes: Reference gene primer amplification gave estimated nucleated cell counts. The protocol was immunoSEQ multiplex PCR, while the TCRdb copy is restricted to in-frame clones and leaves out a portion. V and J calls and clone size are given by that table; D and trimming were obtained from the DNA. The table shows approximately 200,000 clones, with roughly 80% occurring only once.

The sample comprised peripheral blood. This sequence joins TRBV19 and TRBJ2-6; possible D gene TRBD2, 6 bases. This receptor was taken from a man between 60 and 75 years old with active or convalescent COVID-19. The DNA of the CDR3 is TGTGCCAGTAGTATAGGGGGAGGCTATGGGGCCAACGTCCTGACTTTC. This gives the protein CASSIGGGYGANVLTF.